These 6 T cell receptor beta chains came from one sample sequenced in a study of high-grade serous ovarian cancer treatment subgroups. Assay: immunoSEQ multiplex PCR; the TCRdb copy retains only in-frame clones and omits some. The sample records approximately 2,100 clones, 60% to 80% being singletons. The tumor samples were collected prior to definitive surgery or chemotherapy. Sample: tumor tissue. The source of these receptors is a human donor with high-grade serous ovarian cancer.

This clone was observed a handful of times. The chain recombines TRBV5-4 with TRBJ2-5, with TRBD1 as a possible D gene (5 bases). Germline V gives CDR1 SGHNT, CDR2 YYREEE (reference sequence). The CDR3 covers 16 residues. V lost 4 bases and J lost 4, with 20 bases in between. The CDR3 nucleotides read TGTGCCAGCAGCCCCGCGACAGAGAGATACAGAGAGACCCAGTACTTC. Its protein product is CASSPATERYRETQYF.

This clone appeared a few times. The V gene is TRBV28, the J gene TRBJ2-5; TRBD2 is a possible D gene (6 bases). Germline V lookup: CDR1 MDHEN, CDR2 SYDVKM. Trimming cost V 3 bases and J 5 bases, with 13 bases left between them. The CDR3 has 14 amino acids. The CDR3 reads CASSFKEGRETQYF. The CDR3 DNA is TGTGCCAGCAGTTTCAAGGAGGGGCGGGAGACCCAGTACTTC. The full variable domain, completed using reference TRBV28 and TRBJ2-5, is DVKVTQSSRYLVKRTGEKVFLECVQDMDHENMFWYRQDPGLGLRLIYFSYDVKMKEKGDIPEGYSVSREKKERFSLILESASTNQTSMYLCASSFKEGRETQYFGPGTRLLVL.

This clone was seen just once. The CDR3 DNA is TGTGCCAGCAGCTTAGCTCTTGAGAGGACCGGGGAGCTGTTTTTT. Translation gives CASSLALERTGELFF. The V call is TRBV7-9, the J call TRBJ2-2; no clear D. The CDR3 is 15 amino acids. Between the trimmed V and J ends, which lost 0 bases and 5 bases, there was a span of 10 bases. The germline CDR1 and CDR2 sequences are SEHNR and FQNEAQ (reference sequence).

The chain combines TRBV19 with TRBJ2-7; 7 bases align to TRBD2. The CDR3 runs 14 residues. In germline, CDR1 is LNHDA, CDR2 SQIVND (reference sequence). V was pared by 3 bases and J by 2 bases, with 4 bases of the junction left unmatched. This CDR3 reads CASSIGGGPYEQYF. The CDR3 DNA follows: TGTGCCAGTAGTATTGGCGGGGGTCCCTACGAGCAGTACTTC.

The rearrangement joins TRBV10-3 to TRBJ1-1; D unresolved. The CDR3 totals 14 residues. The V gene lost 2 bases and the J gene lost 2 bases, with 9 bases spanning the gap. The germline CDR1 and CDR2 sequences are ENHRY and SYGVKD. CDR3 coding DNA: TGTGCCATCAGTGAGGGGAGGGAAAACACTGAAGCTTTCTTT. Translation: CAISEGRENTEAFF.

The chain couples TRBV7-2 to TRBJ2-5; D is unresolved. The CDR3 is 14 residues long. Between the trimmed V and J ends, which lost 2 bases and 1 base, there was a span of 8 bases. The germline CDR1 and CDR2 sequences are SGHTA and FQGNSA. The CDR3 DNA is TGTGCCAGCAGCTTAAGCTTTCTCCAAGAGACCCAGTACTTC. Translated, it gives CASSLSFLQETQYF.